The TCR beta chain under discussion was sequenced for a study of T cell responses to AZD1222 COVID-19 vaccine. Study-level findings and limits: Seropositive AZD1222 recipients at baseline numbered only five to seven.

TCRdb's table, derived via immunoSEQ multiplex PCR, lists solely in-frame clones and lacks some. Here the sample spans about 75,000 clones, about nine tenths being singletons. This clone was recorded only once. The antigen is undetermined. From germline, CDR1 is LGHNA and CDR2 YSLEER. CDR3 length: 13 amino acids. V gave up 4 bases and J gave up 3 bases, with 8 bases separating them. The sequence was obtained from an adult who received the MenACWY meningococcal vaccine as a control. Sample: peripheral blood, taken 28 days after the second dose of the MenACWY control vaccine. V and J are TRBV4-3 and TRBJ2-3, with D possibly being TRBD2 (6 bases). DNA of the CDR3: TGCGCCAGCAGCCTACTAGCTACAGATACGCAGTATTTT. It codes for CASSLLATDTQYF.